The 25 T cell receptor beta chains listed next were all sequenced from one sample in a study of cytomegalovirus exposure and HLA in healthy donors. The assay was immunoSEQ multiplex PCR, and TCRdb's table has in-frame clones only and misses some. The sample holds tens of thousands of clones, roughly 89% seen once. Sequencing used PBMCs. The receptors come from a woman younger than 35 in good health and CMV-seropositive.

The gene calls are TRBV30 and TRBJ2-7; D gene uncertain. CDR1 and CDR2 from the germline V gene are GTSNPN and SVGIG (reference sequence). This CDR3 is built from 13 residues. Trimming pared 2 bases from V and 2 bases from J, leaving 10 bases between. This CDR3 is CAWSMSEAYEQYF. The CDR3 DNA sequence: TGTGCCTGGAGTATGTCAGAAGCCTACGAGCAGTACTTC.

This clone was counted a single time. The genes are TRBV6-6 and TRBJ1-1; D is perhaps TRBD1 (6 bases). The germline V gene encodes CDR1 MNHNY and CDR2 SVGAGI (reference sequence). This CDR3 contains 14 residues. V was clipped by 6 bases and J by 4 bases, with 15 bases between them. The CDR3: CASSQQGSRTEAFF. For the CDR3, the DNA is TGTGCCAGCAGCCAACAGGGAAGTCGCACTGAAGCTTTCTTT.

The V call is TRBV9, the J call TRBJ1-2; D ambiguous. The ends were cut back, 4 bases at V and 8 bases at J, with 12 bases in the middle. CDR1 and CDR2 from the germline V gene are SGDLS and YYNGEE. This CDR3 spans 12 amino acids. CDR3 in amino acids: CASSPGSGGYTF. Here the CDR3 DNA reads TGTGCCAGCAGCCCCGGATCAGGAGGCTACACCTTC. The complete variable domain, with remaining parts taken from reference TRBV9 and TRBJ1-2, reads DSGVTQTPKHLITATGQRVTLRCSPRSGDLSVYWYQQSLDQGLQFLIQYYNGEERAKGNILERFSAQQFPDLHSELNLSSLELGDSALYFCASSPGSGGYTFGSGTRLTVV.

This chain's CDR3 is CASSEYVQGNQPQHF. DNA for the CDR3: TGTGCCAGCAGTGAATATGTACAGGGCAATCAGCCCCAGCATTTT. This rearrangement joins TRBV6-1 to TRBJ1-5; weak D call: TRBD1 (5 bases). This CDR3 is 15 amino acids long. From germline, CDR1 is MNHNS and CDR2 SASEGT. V lost 2 bases and J lost 2, with 10 bases in between.

This clone occurred a few times. The chain is built from TRBV7-6 and TRBJ1-1; 9 bases are shared with TRBD1. This CDR3 contains 18 residues. CDR1 is SGHVS, CDR2 FNYEAQ, per germline. The trim removed 1 base at V and 0 bases at J, leaving 9 bases unmatched. The CDR3 loop is CASSLEHRDRVMNTEAFF. The CDR3 DNA sequence: TGTGCCAGCAGCTTAGAACACCGGGACAGGGTCATGAACACTGAAGCTTTCTTT.

This sequence joins TRBV7-9 and TRBJ1-2; TRBD1 aligns across 8 bases. The CDR3 runs 15 residues. CDR1 and CDR2 (germline): SEHNR, FQNEAQ (reference sequence). The J segment lost 6 bases and the V segment lost 0 bases, leaving 6 bases of the junction unmatched. DNA of the CDR3: TGTGCCAGCAGCTTAGCCGAACAGGGGGATAATGGCTACACCTTC. This gives the protein CASSLAEQGDNGYTF.

V gene TRBV9 combines with J gene TRBJ2-1; D gene unclear. Germline loops: CDR1 SGDLS, CDR2 YYNGEE. V lost 1 base, J lost 8 bases, and 13 bases lay in between. CDR3 length: 14 residues. The CDR3 loop reads CASSVSPLRDEQFF. The CDR3 region has the DNA TGTGCCAGCAGCGTATCCCCGCTCCGCGATGAGCAGTTCTTC.

CDR3 residues: CASSSLAGGYNEQFF. The CDR3 DNA reads TGTGCCAGCAGCTCCTTAGCGGGGGGCTACAATGAGCAGTTCTTC. This chain connects TRBV11-3 to TRBJ2-1; the match to TRBD2 covers 10 bases. Germline CDR1 is SGHNT and CDR2 is YENEEA. J was trimmed by 3 bases and V by 4 bases; bases with no gene match: 3. This CDR3 contains 15 residues.

CDR3 DNA: TGTGCCTGTAGCCCGGGGTTCACTGAAGCTTTCTTT. Translation: CACSPGFTEAFF. The J gene is TRBJ1-1, the V gene TRBV30; D gene unclear. Trimming cost V 6 bases and J 4 bases, with 12 bases left between them. From germline, CDR1 is GTSNPN and CDR2 SVGIG (reference sequence). CDR3 size: 12 residues.

The J gene is TRBJ2-3, the V gene TRBV7-2, with 13 positions matching TRBD2. CDR1 SGHTA and CDR2 FQGNSA come from the germline V gene. The CDR3 spans 16 residues. Unmatched junction bases numbered 1, after V lost 1 base and J lost 3 bases. The CDR3 nucleotides are TGTGCCAGCAGCTTAGGGACTAGCGGGGGTACAGATACGCAGTATTTT. It translates to CASSLGTSGGTDTQYF.

V usage is TRBV4-2 and J usage is TRBJ2-3; 7 positions agree with TRBD2. The V gene's germline CDR1 is LGHNA and CDR2 YNFKEQ. The CDR3 loop spans 13 amino acids. The J segment lost 5 bases and the V segment lost 1 base, leaving 0 bases of the junction unmatched. CDR3 nucleotides: TGTGCCAGCAGCCAAGGGGGGGGAGATACGCAGTATTTT. This encodes CASSQGGGDTQYF.

This clone was picked up one time. CDR3 amino acids: CASSPRPGTTSDTQYF. The CDR3 coding sequence is TGTGCCAGCAGCCCACGACCTGGGACTACCTCAGATACGCAGTATTTT. The V and J genes are TRBV5-6 and TRBJ2-3, with 7 bases aligning to TRBD2. V shed 4 bases and J 4 bases; nucleotides not matched to a gene: 12. The germline gives CDR1 SGHDT, CDR2 YYEEEE. This CDR3 region has 16 residues.

The genes are TRBV2 and TRBJ2-7; 12 bases are shared with TRBD1. J lost 4 bases, V lost 2 bases, and 6 bases had no gene match. The germline V gene encodes CDR1 SNHLY and CDR2 FYNNEI. This CDR3 region has 16 residues. CDR3: CASSERGTGGLYEQYF. The CDR3 bases are TGTGCCAGCAGTGAACGGGGGACAGGGGGCCTATACGAGCAGTACTTC.

The chain couples TRBV7-9 to TRBJ1-5, with D possibly TRBD1 on 6 matching bases. Trimming took 3 bases from V and 8 from J, leaving 14 bases between them. Per the germline V gene, CDR1 is SEHNR and CDR2 is FQNEAQ (reference sequence). The CDR3 runs 14 residues. The CDR3 reads CASSLAGASEPQHF. The CDR3 coding sequence is TGTGCCAGCAGCTTGGCGGGGGCTTCGGAGCCCCAGCATTTT.

The V and J genes are TRBV30 and TRBJ1-3; no clear D gene. The CDR3 loop spans 11 amino acids. Between the trimmed V and J ends, which lost 2 bases and 4 bases, there was a span of 3 bases. Germline loops: CDR1 GTSNPN, CDR2 SVGIG (reference sequence). CDR3 bases: TGTGCCTGGAGTAGCGGAAACACCATATATTTT. This encodes CAWSSGNTIYF.

This clone was seen at least ten times. V is TRBV4-1 and J is TRBJ1-5; D is undetermined. Germline V gene sequence: CDR1 MGHRA, CDR2 YSYEKL. The V and J ends lost 0 bases and 6 bases respectively, with 12 bases between them. The CDR3 has 15 residues. As DNA, the CDR3 is TGCGCCAGCAGCCAAGAAGAGGGAAACTCTCAGCCCCAGCATTTT. Translated: CASSQEEGNSQPQHF.

The chain links TRBV29-1 to TRBJ2-3, with a possible D match to TRBD1 (6 bases). V dropped 2 bases and J dropped 3 bases, with 18 bases sitting between them. This CDR3 comprises 16 residues. CDR1 and CDR2 (germline): SQVTM, ANQGSEA. CDR3 residues: CSVETFTTGGTDTQYF. As DNA, the CDR3 is TGCAGCGTTGAAACATTCACGACAGGCGGGACAGATACGCAGTATTTT.

The CDR3 DNA is TGCGCCAGCAGCTTGGCGGTACAGGGGAACTATAATTCACCCCTCCACTTT. Its translation: CASSLAVQGNYNSPLHF. The chain has TRBV5-1 and TRBJ1-6; 7 bases align to TRBD1. Germline loops: CDR1 SGHRS, CDR2 YFSETQ. V gave up 0 bases and J gave up 3 bases; unmatched junction bases: 6. The CDR3 contains 17 residues.

This clone was counted a single time. CDR3 DNA sequence: TGTGCCAGCAGCCGGGAGCTTCTCTCTGGAAACACCATATATTTT. Its protein product is CASSRELLSGNTIYF. The V and J genes are TRBV14 and TRBJ1-3; D gene uncertain. V was pared by 4 bases and J by 0 bases, with 10 bases between. CDR1 and CDR2 (germline): SGHDN, FVKESK. The CDR3 is made up of 15 amino acids.

The J gene is TRBJ2-1, the V gene TRBV4-3; TRBD1 agrees at 8 bases. In germline, CDR1 is LGHNA, CDR2 YSLEER. CDR3 length: 15 amino acids. The trim removed 4 bases at V and 15 bases at J, leaving 17 bases unmatched. CDR3 sequence reads: CASSRSIGTGVGGFF. The CDR3 region has the DNA TGCGCCAGCAGCCGGAGCATCGGGACAGGCGTGGGGGGGTTCTTC.

This clone was seen just once. The chain links TRBV19 to TRBJ2-5, with D perhaps matching TRBD2 (5 bases). V lost 5 bases, J lost 4 bases, and 14 bases lay in between. Germline CDR1 LNHDA, CDR2 SQIVND (reference sequence). This CDR3 has 14 residues. For the CDR3, the DNA is TGTGCCAGTAGTGAAGGGATTGCGGGAGAGACCCAGTACTTC. Its protein product is CASSEGIAGETQYF.

This clone was observed a few times. This chain links TRBV6-5 with TRBJ2-7; 8 bases line up with TRBD1. Germline V lookup: CDR1 MNHEY, CDR2 SVGAGI. V lost 6 bases, J lost 2 bases, and 6 bases stayed unmatched. CDR3 length: 14 amino acids. CDR3 in DNA: TGTGCCAGCAGCTTACAGGGGGGACCCTACGAGCAGTACTTC. It specifies CASSLQGGPYEQYF.

This clone was picked up a small number of times. The chain uses TRBV4-3 and TRBJ1-5, with unresolved D. V shed 0 bases and J shed 3 bases, with 9 bases lying between them. The CDR3 has 15 residues. CDR1 is LGHNA and CDR2 is YSLEER in the germline V gene. In DNA form, the CDR3 reads TGCGCCAGCAGCCAAGATTCGGGTAACAATCAGCCCCAGCATTTT. Protein: CASSQDSGNNQPQHF.

The chain is built from TRBV2 and TRBJ1-2; 8 bases match TRBD1. The CDR3 is 13 amino acids. The germline CDR1 and CDR2 sequences are SNHLY and FYNNEI. Trimming took 7 bases from V and 6 from J; bases not matched to a gene: 7. The CDR3 coding sequence is TGTGCCAGCACGGAATGGACAGGGAATGGCTACACCTTC. Protein: CASTEWTGNGYTF.

The chain links TRBV5-1 to TRBJ2-7; D possibly corresponds to TRBD2 (6 bases). The CDR3 extends over 13 amino acids. The V end was cut by 4 bases, the J end by 0 bases, with 8 bases between. Germline lookup yields CDR1 SGHRS and CDR2 YFSETQ. CDR3 DNA sequence: TGCGCCAGCAGCCTGACTAGCTCCTACGAGCAGTACTTC. As protein: CASSLTSSYEQYF. The full variable domain, with the rest looked up from reference TRBV5-1 and TRBJ2-7, is KAGVTQTPRYLIKTRGQQVTLSCSPISGHRSVSWYQQTPGQGLQFLFEYFSETQRNKGNFPGRFSGRQFSNSRSEMNVSTLELGDSALYLCASSLTSSYEQYFGPGTRLTVT.